Below, one T cell receptor (beta chain) is given with its context. What it binds is not known. The record originates from a study of T cell responses to AZD1222 COVID-19 vaccine. The study's findings and limits: Repertoires were collected only later (after the peak T cell response had occurred).

The germline V gene has CDR1 LNHDA and CDR2 SQIVND (reference sequence). CDR3 size: 16 residues. The trim removed 3 bases at V and 1 base at J, leaving 3 bases unmatched. Clones were sequenced by immunoSEQ multiplex PCR, and TCRdb holds only the in-frame ones, with some missing. The profile shows 150,000 to 200,000 clones, approximately 90% of them singletons. The V gene is TRBV19, the J gene TRBJ1-5, with 10 bases lining up with TRBD1. The receptor was isolated from an adult who received the AZD1222 COVID-19 vaccine. The material was peripheral blood, obtained 28 days after the second AZD1222 dose. CDR3 sequence: CASSILDRGSNQPQHF. The CDR3 DNA sequence: TGTGCCAGTAGTATTTTGGACAGGGGGAGCAATCAGCCCCAGCATTTT.